The 20 T cell receptor beta chains reported below all come from one sample, sequenced in a study of spatial heterogeneity in lung cancer. Overall study findings and caveats: Expanded intratumoral alpha and beta TCR counts tracked tumor mutation counts.

Each CDR3 protein is one row after TCRdb ran MiXCR on the 5' RACE reads. The table has over 8,500 distinct CDR3 sequences, about 6% seen once. These receptors have no identified antigens. Time point of the sample: sample taken at primary tumor resection. The source material was lung tumor tissue, sampled at surgery. The receptors originated from a female donor with early-stage non-small cell lung cancer.

This clonotype was seen ten or more times. The chain joins TRBV7-2 to TRBJ2-1; weak D call: TRBD2 (6 bases). Trimming cost V 4 bases and J 9 bases, with 19 bases left between them. There are 15 residues in the CDR3. Germline loops: CDR1 SGHTA, CDR2 FQGNSA. CDR3 loop: CASSSWSNGRGEQFF. The CDR3 DNA reads as TGTGCCAGCAGCTCTTGGTCTAACGGGCGGGGTGAGCAGTTCTTC.

This clonotype has ten or more counts. The chain has TRBV6-6 and TRBJ1-6; 8 bases agree with TRBD1. The trim removed 8 bases at V and 9 bases at J, leaving 6 bases unmatched. Germline assignment: CDR1 MNHNY and CDR2 SVGAGI (reference sequence). The CDR3 runs 13 residues. The CDR3 spells CASRQGLSSPLHF. In DNA, the CDR3 is TGTGCCAGCCGACAGGGGTTAAGTTCACCCCTCCACTTT.

This clonotype came up many times. The chain has TRBV6-2 or TRBV6-3 and TRBJ2-5; D could derive from TRBD1 or TRBD2 (5 bases each). CDR1 and CDR2 from the germline V gene are MNHEY and SVGEGT. With 6 bases removed from V and 6 bases from J, the gap between germline ends came to 8 bases. The CDR3 is 11 residues long. In DNA, the CDR3 is TGTGCCAGCAGGGGGACGCAGACCCAGTACTTC. This translates into CASRGTQTQYF.

The table lists this clonotype with many counts. The chain is built from TRBV7-9 and TRBJ2-1; D is perhaps TRBD2 (6 bases). Trimming removed 4 bases at V and 1 base at J, with 11 bases between. The CDR3 runs 15 residues. The germline V gene has CDR1 SEHNR and CDR2 FQNEAQ (reference sequence). Here the CDR3 DNA reads TGTGCCAGCAGCTCGACTAGGAGTTCCTACAATGAGCAGTTCTTC. This translates into CASSSTRSSYNEQFF.

By share, this clonotype counts as medium-sized. This chain connects TRBV20-1 to TRBJ2-2, with 8 bases identical to TRBD1. The trim removed 1 base at V and 5 bases at J, leaving 3 bases unmatched. The germline CDR1 and CDR2 sequences are DFQATT and SNEGSKA (reference sequence). This CDR3 is 14 amino acids long. CDR3 amino acids: CSARGTGNTGELFF. In DNA form, the CDR3 reads TGCAGTGCTAGAGGGACAGGGAATACCGGGGAGCTGTTTTTT.

This clonotype came up a few times. V gene TRBV9 combines with J gene TRBJ2-3; D possibly corresponds to TRBD1 (6 bases). Per the germline V gene, CDR1 is SGDLS and CDR2 is YYNGEE. This CDR3 spans 16 amino acids. The V end was cut by 0 bases, the J end by 0 bases, with 11 bases between. The CDR3 nucleotides read TGTGCCAGCAGCGTAGGGCACAGGGCGAGCACAGATACGCAGTATTTT. Protein sequence: CASSVGHRASTDTQYF.

The chain has TRBV10-3 and TRBJ2-1; D call uncertain. V was clipped by 4 bases and J by 4 bases, with 2 bases between them. CDR1 is ENHRY, CDR2 SYGVKD, per germline. The length of the CDR3 is 11 residues. The CDR3 region is CAISGYNEQFF. The CDR3 region has the DNA TGTGCCATCAGTGGGTACAATGAGCAGTTCTTC.

This clonotype was detected many times. V is TRBV30 and J is TRBJ2-3; either TRBD1 or TRBD2 may fit D (5 bases each). Germline V gene sequence: CDR1 GTSNPN, CDR2 SVGIG (reference sequence). V was clipped by 1 base and J by 4 bases, with 21 bases between them. The CDR3 has 17 residues. The CDR3 DNA is TGTGCCTGGAGTGAAGTATTAGCGTTAGGGGTTCCAGATACGCAGTATTTT. Protein: CAWSEVLALGVPDTQYF.

There are many counts of this clonotype. This chain connects TRBV5-1 to TRBJ1-1; D is undetermined. The CDR3 is 13 amino acids. Between the trimmed V and J ends, which lost 6 bases and 1 base, there was a span of 10 bases. Germline-derived CDR1 and CDR2 are SGHRS and YFSETQ. The CDR3 DNA reads TGCGCCAGCAAGCAGGAAAGGAACACTGAAGCTTTCTTT. Translating it yields CASKQERNTEAFF.

This clonotype was counted ten times or more. The V and J genes are TRBV14 and TRBJ1-2; 9 positions agree with TRBD1. Germline CDR1 and CDR2: SGHDN and FVKESK. V lost 4 bases and J lost 7; bases outside the gene matches: 10. This CDR3 is 15 amino acids long. The CDR3 region has the DNA TGTGCCAGCAGCCCGGGACAGGGTGGATATAGTGGCTACACCTTC. As protein: CASSPGQGGYSGYTF.

At least ten counts were recorded for this clonotype. The chain joins TRBV20-1 to TRBJ2-1; 8 nucleotides align to TRBD2. This CDR3 has 13 residues. Germline CDR1 is DFQATT and CDR2 is SNEGSKA (reference sequence). CDR3 amino acids: CGFGSGTYNEQFF. Written as DNA, the CDR3 is TGCGGGTTTGGTAGCGGGACCTACAATGAGCAGTTCTTC.

This clonotype was counted at least ten times. V gene TRBV20-1 combines with J gene TRBJ1-1; D is unclear. The germline V gene has CDR1 DFQATT and CDR2 SNEGSKA (reference sequence). There are 12 residues in the CDR3. Trimming cost V 2 bases and J 8 bases, with 12 bases left between them. The CDR3 DNA reads as TGCAGTGCTAGATCAGGTACCCAAGAAGCTTTCTTT. The encoded protein is CSARSGTQEAFF.

The rearrangement joins TRBV7-9 to TRBJ2-2; D gene uncertain. The CDR3 contains 16 residues. Germline CDR1 SEHNR, CDR2 FQNEAQ (reference sequence). Trimming took 1 base from V and 0 from J, leaving 9 bases between them. The CDR3 bases are TGTGCCAGCAGCTTAGACTTTGCTACGAACACCGGGGAGCTGTTTTTT. This gives the protein CASSLDFATNTGELFF. Variable domain in full (rest from reference TRBV7-9 and TRBJ2-2): DTGVSQNPRHKITKRGQNVTFRCDPISEHNRLYWYRQTLGQGPEFLTYFQNEAQLEKSRLLSDRFSAERPKGSFSTLEIQRTEQGDSAMYLCASSLDFATNTGELFFGEGSRLTVL.

This clonotype was counted ten times or more. The genes are TRBV19 and TRBJ2-1; no clear D. Per germline, CDR1 LNHDA and CDR2 SQIVND (reference sequence). Deletions cut 4 bases from V and 5 bases from J, with 15 bases between. The CDR3 contains 15 residues. The CDR3 DNA reads TGTGCCAGTAGTAGTCAAGGGTCAGGACACAATGAGCAGTTCTTC. The encoded protein is CASSSQGSGHNEQFF.

This clonotype was seen many times. V is TRBV7-3 and J is TRBJ1-6; D not resolved. The CDR3 covers 15 residues. The V gene lost 1 base and the J gene lost 6 bases, with 10 bases spanning the gap. In germline, CDR1 is SGHTA, CDR2 FQGTGA. Written as DNA, the CDR3 is TGTGCCAGCAGCTTAAGCTCGCGGGGTAATTCACCCCTCCACTTT. It yields the protein CASSLSSRGNSPLHF.

As to this clonotype: A much larger clone is a single base away; this may be a read error. As the CDR3 is not closed by the conserved phenylalanine or tryptophan, this likely results from a read error. No DNA is shown, since the ends of the CDR3 on it are uncertain; the CDR3 is the one TCRdb lists. The J gene is TRBJ1-5, the V gene TRBV20-1; the D call TRBD1 from the table was never checked on the DNA. Germline V CDR1 and CDR2: DFQATT, SNEGSKA (reference sequence). The CDR3 is 12 amino acids in total, end residues counted. This chain's CDR3 is CSARTAGTFEHS.

Ten or more counts support this clonotype. The J gene is TRBJ2-5, the V gene TRBV9; 7 bases align to TRBD2. This CDR3 region has 15 residues. Germline V gene lookup returns CDR1 SGDLS and CDR2 YYNGEE. J lost 1 base, V lost 2 bases, and 5 bases had no gene match. CDR3 bases: TGTGCCAGCAGCGTGGGCGGGAGAGGCCAAGAGACCCAGTACTTC. It translates to CASSVGGRGQETQYF.

In its sample, this clonotype was seen many times. The CDR3: CASSSFDGEQYF. CDR3 nucleotide sequence: TGTGCCAGCAGTTCTTTCGACGGCGAGCAGTACTTC. This chain joins TRBV12-3 or TRBV12-4 and TRBJ2-7, with D unclear. The CDR3 is 12 residues long. V dropped 4 bases and J dropped 6 bases, with 10 bases sitting between them.

This clonotype was seen many times. For the CDR3, the DNA is TGTGCCTGGAGTGCGGGGTCTGGAAACACCATATATTTT. Protein: CAWSAGSGNTIYF. This chain joins TRBV30 and TRBJ1-3, with D hard to call. V was shortened by 1 base and J by 1 base, with 5 bases between the two germline ends. The CDR3 has 13 amino acids. Per germline, CDR1 GTSNPN and CDR2 SVGIG (reference sequence).

This chain joins TRBV18 and TRBJ2-5; the match to TRBD1 covers 7 bases. Looked up from germline, CDR1 is KGHSH and CDR2 is LQKENI. Losses at the gene ends were 2 bases for V and 1 base for J; bases not matched to a gene: 4. CDR3 length: 15 residues. The CDR3 DNA sequence: TGTGCCAGCTCACCAAGACGGGACAGCCAAGAGACCCAGTACTTC. This translates into CASSPRRDSQETQYF. The entire variable domain, with the rest obtained from reference TRBV18 and TRBJ2-5, is as follows: NAGVMQNPRHLVRRRGQEARLRCSPMKGHSHVYWYRQLPEEGLKFMVYLQKENIIDESGMPKERFSAEFPKEGPSILRIQQVVRGDSAAYFCASSPRRDSQETQYFGPGTRLLVL.